This T cell receptor (beta chain) was retrieved from a study of T cell changes during pregnancy in multiple sclerosis. Using immunoSEQ multiplex PCR, the repertoire was profiled, and TCRdb retains in-frame clones only, with some absent. The repertoire has around 45,000 clones, 85% to 95% of them found once; the top ten carry approximately 0.5%. Germline values: CDR1 GTSNPN, CDR2 SVGIG (reference sequence). The CDR3 covers 15 residues. With 3 bases clipped from V and 0 bases from J, the junction kept 5 bases outside the gene matches. This chain connects TRBV30 to TRBJ1-5; 7 positions match TRBD1. This sequence originates from a female donor with multiple sclerosis, enrolled in a pregnancy study. The source material was CD4+ T cells from peripheral blood mononuclear cells, sampled in the third trimester of pregnancy. In DNA, the CDR3 is TGTGCCTGGAGCCGAGGGGGCAGTAGCAATCAGCCCCAGCATTTT. Translating it yields CAWSRGGSSNQPQHF. Full variable domain (missing parts from reference TRBV30 and TRBJ1-5): SQTIHQWPATLVQPVGSPLSLECTVEGTSNPNLYWYRQAAGRGLQLLFYSVGIGQISSEVPQNLSASRPQDRQFILSSKKLLLSDSGFYLCAWSRGGSSNQPQHFGDGTRLSIL.